What follows are 12 T cell receptor beta chains derived from one specimen sequenced in a study of blood T cell repertoires in COVID-19. Data came from immunoSEQ multiplex PCR; TCRdb stores just in-frame clones and leaves some out. The sample holds 150,000 or so clones, about 80% seen once. Material: PBMCs or T cells enriched from blood (not recorded which). The receptors originated from a man aged 45 to 65 who had recovered from COVID-19.

The gene calls are TRBV9 and TRBJ1-2; 8 bases map to TRBD1. In germline, CDR1 is SGDLS, CDR2 YYNGEE. V gave up 4 bases and J gave up 6 bases; unmatched junction bases: 8. The CDR3 loop spans 14 amino acids. The CDR3 coding sequence is TGTGCCAGCAGCACTTCCGGGACAGGTGATGGCTACACCTTC. Its translation: CASSTSGTGDGYTF.

The chain uses TRBV6-5 and TRBJ1-2; unclear D gene. CDR1 is MNHEY and CDR2 is SVGAGI in the germline V gene. V gave up 2 bases and J gave up 7 bases, with 11 bases separating them. There are 13 residues in the CDR3. Written as DNA, the CDR3 is TGTGCCAGCAGTTACGTTGCAGAACGTGGCTACACCTTC. It is translated as CASSYVAERGYTF.

V usage is TRBV11-2 and J usage is TRBJ2-1, with D uncertain. The V gene's germline CDR1 is SGHAT and CDR2 FQNNGV. Trimming cost V 0 bases and J 10 bases, with 13 bases left between them. The CDR3 loop spans 14 amino acids. The CDR3 loop reads CASSLDLSVSEQFF. In nucleotides, the CDR3 is TGTGCCAGCAGCTTAGATCTAAGTGTGTCGGAGCAGTTCTTC.

This sequence joins TRBV27 and TRBJ1-2; 11 bases agree with TRBD1. The junction had 3 bases not matched to a gene; V was cut back by 5 bases and J by 4 bases. Germline lookup yields CDR1 MNHEY and CDR2 SMNVEV (reference sequence). The CDR3 loop spans 14 amino acids. CDR3 in DNA: TGTGCCAGCAGTCCGGGACAGGGGGTCTATGGCTACACCTTC. Translated, it gives CASSPGQGVYGYTF.

This chain uses TRBV7-9 with TRBJ1-1; D gene uncertain. V gave up 5 bases and J gave up 4 bases, with 17 bases separating them. Germline V gene data show CDR1 as SEHNR and CDR2 as FQNEAQ (reference sequence). The CDR3 is made up of 15 amino acids. CDR3 coding DNA: TGTGCCAGCAGCCAGGACCCCCCAGGAGGCACTGAAGCTTTCTTT. Translation: CASSQDPPGGTEAFF.

The chain couples TRBV7-9 to TRBJ2-5; TRBD2 matches 13 bases. The CDR3 is made up of 15 amino acids. Germline CDR1 SEHNR, CDR2 FQNEAQ (reference sequence). Trimming took 5 bases from V and 4 from J; bases not matched to a gene: 4. The CDR3 DNA follows: TGTGCCAGCAGCCGGACTAGCGGGGGTTCAGAGACCCAGTACTTC. This gives the protein CASSRTSGGSETQYF.

The chain carries TRBV5-1 and TRBJ1-1; D not certain. V dropped 0 bases and J dropped 1 base, with 7 bases sitting between them. The CDR3 loop spans 14 amino acids. Germline CDR1 SGHRS, CDR2 YFSETQ. CDR3 DNA: TGCGCCAGCAGCTTGGGGTTCGGGAACACTGAAGCTTTCTTT. Translation gives CASSLGFGNTEAFF.

V gene TRBV28 combines with J gene TRBJ1-5; D is undetermined. Germline CDR1 is MDHEN and CDR2 is SYDVKM. Trimming took 7 bases from V and 4 from J, leaving 14 bases between them. The CDR3 contains 14 residues. The CDR3 protein is CASIDPGKNQPQHF. The CDR3 nucleotides read TGTGCCAGCATAGACCCGGGGAAGAATCAGCCCCAGCATTTT.

This clone was detected only a few times. The rearrangement uses TRBV5-8 and TRBJ1-1; TRBD1 is a possible D gene (6 bases). In germline, CDR1 is SGHTS, CDR2 YDEGEE. Between the trimmed V and J ends, which lost 3 bases and 0 bases, there was a span of 9 bases. This CDR3 is 14 amino acids long. The CDR3 coding sequence is TGTGCCAGCAGCTATGGACAGTTGAACACTGAAGCTTTCTTT. Its protein is CASSYGQLNTEAFF.

CDR3 DNA sequence: TGTGCCAGCAGCCAACAGGGGGCTGATGGCTACACCTTC. It yields the protein CASSQQGADGYTF. The rearrangement joins TRBV5-6 to TRBJ1-2, with 9 positions matching TRBD1. V dropped 4 bases and J dropped 6; count of bases not matched to a gene: 4. The CDR3 contains 13 residues. From germline, CDR1 is SGHDT and CDR2 YYEEEE.

This sequence joins TRBV6-4 and TRBJ2-3; 11 nucleotides match TRBD2. Per germline, CDR1 MRHNA and CDR2 SNTAGT. This CDR3 is 16 amino acids long. V shed 2 bases, J shed 1 base, and the junction held 2 bases outside the gene matches. Written as DNA, the CDR3 is TGTGCCAGCAGTGACGGGACTAGCGGAGGCACAGATACGCAGTATTTT. This gives the protein CASSDGTSGGTDTQYF.

The table lists this clone with a few counts. The chain uses TRBV11-2 and TRBJ2-7; TRBD1 aligns across 8 bases. From germline, CDR1 is SGHAT and CDR2 FQNNGV. V gave up 1 base and J gave up 0 bases; unmatched junction bases: 2. The CDR3 spans 15 residues. This CDR3 reads CASSLAQGGSYEQYF. The CDR3 bases are TGTGCCAGCAGCTTAGCACAGGGGGGCTCCTACGAGCAGTACTTC.